A selection of T cell receptor beta chains follows, all from one sample in a study of blood T cell repertoires in COVID-19. Here immunoSEQ multiplex PCR was the method, and the copy in TCRdb shows in-frame clones only, minus some. The data contain 300,000 to 450,000 clones, around 84% of them singletons. The sequencing input was peripheral blood. Source of these receptors: a human donor in a cohort sampled during active COVID-19. The CDR3 runs from the conserved cysteine through the conserved F or W. Fields, in order: D gene, V gene, clone size, J gene, CDR3 protein, CDR3 DNA. D genes are given only for firm matches. The size entry is marked missing in some rows and otherwise reads once, few, many or a size class.

TRBD2	TRBV14	NA	TRBJ2-3	CASSQGGGADTQYF	TGTGCCAGCAGCCAAGGGGGGGGTGCAGATACGCAGTATTTT
NA	TRBV4-2	few	TRBJ1-1	CASSQGGETEAFF	TGTGCCAGCAGCCAAGGGGGCGAGACTGAAGCTTTCTTT
NA	TRBV4-1	NA	TRBJ2-6	CASSHPSARARYSGANVLTF	TGCGCCAGCAGCCACCCCTCGGCCAGGGCCCGCTACTCTGGGGCCAACGTCCTGACTTTC
NA	TRBV5-1	NA	TRBJ2-3	CASSERQIDTQYF	TGCGCCAGCAGCGAACGACAGATAGATACGCAGTATTTT
TRBD2	TRBV3-1/TRBV3-2	NA	TRBJ2-3	CASSQAASGGRDTQYF	TGTGCCAGCAGCCAAGCGGCTAGCGGGGGTAGAGATACGCAGTATTTT
NA	TRBV25-1	NA	TRBJ2-2	CASTGTGELFF	TGTGCCAGCACGGGGACCGGGGAGCTGTTTTTT
NA	TRBV13	NA	TRBJ2-7	CASSSTRPYEQYF	TGTGCCAGCAGCTCTACGAGGCCCTACGAGCAGTACTTC
NA	TRBV19	NA	TRBJ2-7	CASSNRPFFAYEQYF	TGTGCCAGTAGTAACAGGCCTTTTTTTGCCTACGAGCAGTACTTC
NA	TRBV19	once	TRBJ2-7	CASSIFGAGGSEQYF	TGTGCCAGTAGTATCTTTGGGGCAGGTGGGTCCGAGCAGTACTTC
NA	TRBV20-1	NA	TRBJ2-7	CSVSRTGREQYF	TGCAGTGTTAGTCGAACAGGGCGGGAGCAGTACTTC
NA	TRBV6-1	many	TRBJ1-5	CASSPQGINQPQHF	TGTGCCAGCAGTCCACAGGGTATCAATCAGCCCCAGCATTTT
TRBD2	TRBV27	NA	TRBJ2-1	CASSLTSGGARSFF	TGTGCCAGCAGTTTGACTAGCGGGGGTGCCAGGAGTTTCTTC
NA	TRBV10-1	NA	TRBJ2-3	CASSESTTLGPSTDTQYF	TGCGCCAGCAGTGAGTCGACCACATTGGGGCCTAGCACAGATACGCAGTATTTT
NA	TRBV19	once	TRBJ1-5	CASSIRGQPQHF	TGTGCCAGTAGTATTAGGGGACAGCCCCAGCATTTT
NA	TRBV30	NA	TRBJ2-2	CAWQRRLGNTGELFF	TGTGCCTGGCAACGCCGACTTGGGAACACCGGGGAGCTGTTTTTT
TRBD1	TRBV27	NA	TRBJ1-6	CASSPRTGGMDSPLHF	TGTGCCAGCAGTCCAAGGACAGGGGGCATGGATTCACCCCTCCACTTT
TRBD1	TRBV4-1	NA	TRBJ1-2	CASSRGTEPNYGYTF	TGCGCCAGCAGCCGCGGGACAGAGCCTAACTATGGCTACACCTTC
TRBD1	TRBV3-1/TRBV3-2	NA	TRBJ1-1	CASSPRQGASPGGAEAFF	TGTGCCAGCAGCCCTAGACAGGGGGCCTCCCCTGGGGGGGCTGAAGCTTTCTTT
NA	TRBV19	NA	TRBJ1-5	CASSTLERNTGGQPQHF	TGTGCCAGTAGTACCCTAGAGCGTAACACCGGTGGTCAGCCCCAGCATTTT
NA	TRBV11-2	NA	TRBJ2-2	CASSSGTMNTGELFF	TGTGCCAGCAGCTCCGGGACAATGAACACCGGGGAGCTGTTTTTT
NA	TRBV6-5	few	TRBJ1-1	CASRPGTQNTEAFF	TGTGCCAGCAGGCCCGGGACACAGAACACTGAAGCTTTCTTT
NA	TRBV19	NA	TRBJ1-2	CASSIRRANYGYTF	TGTGCCAGTAGTATAAGACGGGCTAACTATGGCTACACCTTC
NA	TRBV15	NA	TRBJ2-7	CATSKSGEQYF	TGTGCCACCAGCAAAAGCGGCGAGCAGTACTTC
NA	TRBV6-1	NA	TRBJ1-4	CASSDRGGLTNEKLFF	TGTGCCAGCAGTGACCGGGGGGGGCTAACTAATGAAAAACTGTTTTTT
NA	TRBV6-5	NA	TRBJ2-7	CASSFSRQAGRVEQYF	TGTGCCAGCAGTTTCTCCCGACAGGCCGGTCGGGTCGAGCAGTACTTC
TRBD1	TRBV7-2	NA	TRBJ2-2	CASSSRDRGSGELFF	TGTGCCAGCAGCTCTAGGGACAGGGGATCCGGGGAGCTGTTTTTT
NA	TRBV19	NA	TRBJ1-5	CASRGSAGDGNQPQHF	TGTGCCAGTAGGGGATCGGCAGGGGACGGCAATCAGCCCCAGCATTTT
NA	TRBV18	NA	TRBJ1-2	CASSPGEDIYGYTF	TGTGCCAGCTCCCCGGGCGAGGACATCTATGGCTACACCTTC
TRBD1	TRBV7-2	once	TRBJ1-6	CASSKRPIKTGDNSPLHF	TGTGCCAGCAGCAAGCGGCCGATTAAGACAGGGGATAATTCACCCCTCCACTTT
NA	TRBV3-1/TRBV3-2	NA	TRBJ2-1	CASSQAAQTSTLGSGGYTYNEQFF	TGTGCCAGCAGCCAGGCAGCGCAGACTAGTACCTTAGGATCGGGCGGGTATACGTACAATGAGCAGTTCTTC
TRBD1	TRBV29-1	NA	TRBJ2-2	CSVRRDRDTGELFF	TGCAGCGTTCGCCGGGACAGGGACACCGGGGAGCTGTTTTTT
TRBD1	TRBV19	NA	TRBJ1-2	CASSPGQGPHGGYTF	TGTGCCAGTTCTCCGGGACAGGGTCCTCATGGTGGCTACACCTTC
NA	TRBV2	few	TRBJ1-1	CARGTGRTEAFF	TGTGCCAGAGGAACGGGTCGAACTGAAGCTTTCTTT
TRBD1	TRBV5-1	NA	TRBJ2-1	CASSPGTGSDNEQFF	TGCGCCAGCAGCCCCGGGACAGGGTCTGACAATGAGCAGTTCTTC
TRBD1	TRBV7-9	NA	TRBJ1-2	CASSLTGGGYGYTF	TGTGCCAGCAGCTTAACAGGGGGCGGTTATGGCTACACCTTC
TRBD1	TRBV11-2	NA	TRBJ2-4	CASSLGQGAPLAKNIQYF	TGTGCCAGCAGCTTAGGGCAGGGGGCACCTCTAGCCAAAAACATTCAGTACTTC
TRBD1	TRBV5-1	NA	TRBJ2-1	CASSYRPGQPSNEQFF	TGCGCCAGCAGCTATCGGCCGGGACAGCCGTCCAATGAGCAGTTCTTC
TRBD2	TRBV28	NA	TRBJ2-1	CASRGSGEVNEQFF	TGTGCCAGCAGGGGTAGCGGGGAAGTCAATGAGCAGTTCTTC
NA	TRBV2	NA	TRBJ1-1	CASRATPRWVLKEAFF	TGTGCCAGCAGAGCTACCCCGAGGTGGGTCCTAAAGGAAGCTTTCTTT
TRBD1	TRBV28	NA	TRBJ1-2	CASSLDQRGQGYTF	TGTGCCAGCAGTTTAGATCAAAGGGGGCAAGGCTACACCTTC
NA	TRBV4-1	NA	TRBJ2-1	CASSQADRKAYNEQFF	TGCGCCAGCAGCCAAGCGGACAGAAAAGCCTACAATGAGCAGTTCTTC
TRBD2	TRBV2	NA	TRBJ2-1	CASSANLVRPTSVLEQFF	TGTGCCAGCAGTGCGAATCTTGTGAGGCCGACTAGCGTGCTTGAGCAGTTCTTC
TRBD2	TRBV30	NA	TRBJ2-5	CAWSVGLAGQETQYF	TGTGCCTGGAGTGTAGGCCTAGCGGGCCAAGAGACCCAGTACTTC
TRBD1	TRBV7-9	NA	TRBJ2-7	CASSLGGDRYEDEQYF	TGTGCCAGCAGCTTAGGGGGGGACAGGTATGAGGACGAGCAGTACTTC
TRBD2	TRBV5-1	once	TRBJ2-5	CASSVTSGRAEGETQYF	TGCGCCAGCAGCGTGACTAGCGGGAGGGCCGAGGGGGAGACCCAGTACTTC
NA	TRBV6-4	few	TRBJ2-3	CASSDSSGSSTDTQYF	TGTGCCAGCAGTGACTCCAGCGGCTCTAGCACAGATACGCAGTATTTT
NA	TRBV4-1	NA	TRBJ2-7	CASSQLGLGRNEQYF	TGCGCCAGCAGCCAACTAGGACTGGGGAGGAACGAGCAGTACTTC
TRBD1	TRBV5-1	NA	TRBJ2-5	CASSFNRGQETQYF	TGCGCCAGCAGCTTCAACAGGGGGCAAGAGACCCAGTACTTC
NA	TRBV30	NA	TRBJ1-5	CAWSGQGNQPQHF	TGTGCCTGGAGTGGCCAGGGCAATCAGCCCCAGCATTTT
TRBD1	TRBV6-4	NA	TRBJ1-2	CASRPDRASSRGYTF	TGTGCCAGCAGACCCGACAGGGCTTCATCGCGTGGCTACACCTTC